This T cell receptor (beta chain) was profiled in a study of human T cells and chemical hapten exposure. On the study more broadly: Patients were mainly female, each with alopecia areata, totalis or universalis.

Whole-study findings and limits: No shift was seen in TCRs above 1 in 1000 frequency with DPC sensitization.

V shed 3 bases and J 0 bases; nucleotides not matched to a gene: 8. CDR1 and CDR2 from the germline V gene are KGHDR and SFDVKD. The CDR3 loop spans 17 amino acids. TCRdb passed the RACE reads through MiXCR, listing each CDR3 protein once. This table holds 95,000 to 150,000 distinct CDR3 sequences, approximately 13% found once. Comments on this clonotype: Antigen specificity is unknown.

This sample's time point: pre-sensitization, week 0. Treatment meaning: therapeutic diphenylcyclopropenone sensitization with weekly scalp DPC. Each donor was an alopecia patient between 18 and 70 years of age who qualified for DPC. This sample comprised whole blood, obtained in connection with sensitization to the hapten diphenylcyclopropenone (DPC). The clonotype originates from a young woman with alopecia areata. Some clones in this sample may be carry-over from other donors' samples. This sequence joins TRBV24-1 and TRBJ2-3; TRBD1 aligns across 7 bases. CDR3 sequence (DNA): TGTGCCACCAGTGATGGGACAGAACCTACTAGCACAGATACGCAGTATTTT. It translates to CATSDGTEPTSTDTQYF.